This passage covers 32 T cell receptor beta chains from one sample sequenced in a study of shared clonotypes between healthy human individuals. Here immunoSEQ multiplex PCR was the method, and the copy in TCRdb shows in-frame clones only, minus some. In the table there are about 1,500,000 clones, roughly 96% of which are singletons. Sequencing input: naive CD4+ T cells sorted from blood. As to subset: CD45RA+ positively selected. These receptors all stem from a man aged 25-40 years in good health.

This chain joins TRBV5-3 and TRBJ1-2; 9 nucleotides agree with TRBD1. Being an ORF, TRBV5-3 has a function that is uncertain. V was clipped by 1 base and J by 5 bases; unmatched bases: 3. The CDR3 is 14 residues long. The CDR3 nucleotides are TGTGCCAGAAGCTTGTTCGGGACAGGGTATGGCTACACCTTC. Amino acid sequence: CARSLFGTGYGYTF.

The table lists this clone with a count of one. The V and J genes are TRBV7-9 and TRBJ2-3, with 9 bases fitting TRBD2. The V and J ends lost 5 bases and 2 bases, in that order; junction bases with no gene match: 8. This CDR3 contains 16 residues. Per germline, CDR1 SEHNR and CDR2 FQNEAQ (reference sequence). The CDR3 region is CASSTIAGVATDTQYF. CDR3 coding DNA: TGTGCCAGCAGCACTATAGCGGGAGTCGCCACAGATACGCAGTATTTT. The full variable domain, its missing parts supplied by reference TRBV7-9 and TRBJ2-3, is DTGVSQNPRHKITKRGQNVTFRCDPISEHNRLYWYRQTLGQGPEFLTYFQNEAQLEKSRLLSDRFSAERPKGSFSTLEIQRTEQGDSAMYLCASSTIAGVATDTQYFGPGTRLTVL.

The rearrangement uses TRBV9 and TRBJ2-5; 14 nucleotides line up with TRBD2. The CDR3 spans 16 residues. With 4 bases clipped from V and 8 bases from J, the junction kept 10 bases outside the gene matches. Germline CDR1 and CDR2: SGDLS and YYNGEE. CDR3 DNA sequence: TGTGCCAGCAGCAGTCGAGCCGGGACTAGCGGGAGAACCCAGTACTTC. Translation: CASSSRAGTSGRTQYF.

The chain employs TRBV7-6 and TRBJ2-7; D is uncertain. The germline V gene has CDR1 SGHVS and CDR2 FNYEAQ. CDR3 length: 13 amino acids. V was cut by 0 bases and J by 3 bases, with 6 bases left in between. DNA of the CDR3: TGTGCCAGCAGCTTAGCGGTGCACTACGAGCAGTACTTC. Protein: CASSLAVHYEQYF.

The chain carries TRBV5-4 and TRBJ2-7; D not certain. Trimming left V 2 bases short and J 3 bases short, with 6 bases between. This CDR3 region has 12 residues. The germline V gene has CDR1 SGHNT and CDR2 YYREEE (reference sequence). In DNA, the CDR3 is TGTGCCAGCAGCTTAGACATCTACGAGCAGTACTTC. Its protein product is CASSLDIYEQYF. The full variable domain, rest sourced from reference TRBV5-4 and TRBJ2-7, is ETGVTQSPTHLIKTRGQQVTLRCSSQSGHNTVSWYQQALGQGPQFIFQYYREEENGRGNFPPRFSGLQFPNYSSELNVNALELDDSALYLCASSLDIYEQYFGPGTRLTVT.

The chain is built from TRBV28 and TRBJ2-2; TRBD1 agrees at 12 bases. The CDR3 runs 20 residues. The V gene's germline CDR1 is MDHEN and CDR2 SYDVKM. Germline trimming cut 5 bases from V and 4 bases from J; bases unmatched to any gene: 17. This chain's CDR3 is CASSPPVPGQGAGGTGELFF. DNA of the CDR3: TGTGCCAGCAGTCCGCCAGTCCCGGGACAGGGGGCTGGGGGCACCGGGGAGCTGTTTTTT.

This clone was picked up a small number of times. The CDR3 loop reads CASRISDLLNTEAFF. CDR3 nucleotide sequence: TGTGCCAGTAGAATATCGGACCTCCTGAACACTGAAGCTTTCTTT. V and J are TRBV19 and TRBJ1-1; D call uncertain. Germline V gene data show CDR1 as LNHDA and CDR2 as SQIVND (reference sequence). The V gene lost 6 bases and the J gene lost 0 bases, with 14 bases spanning the gap. This CDR3 spans 15 amino acids. The whole variable domain, remainder taken from reference TRBV19 and TRBJ1-1, is DGGITQSPKYLFRKEGQNVTLSCEQNLNHDAMYWYRQDPGQGLRLIYYSQIVNDFQKGDIAEGYSVSREKKESFPLTVTSAQKNPTAFYLCASRISDLLNTEAFFGQGTRLTVV.

Concerning this clone: The sample carries other DNA sequences with the same CDR3. The chain combines TRBV20-1 with TRBJ2-3, with no clear D. Trimming shortened V by 3 bases and J by 3 bases, and 4 bases separated the two germline ends. This CDR3 region has 11 residues. Germline lookup yields CDR1 DFQATT and CDR2 SNEGSKA (reference sequence). The CDR3 nucleotides are TGCAGTGCTAGTCAGACAGATACGCAGTATTTT. Translated: CSASQTDTQYF.

The genes are TRBV29-1 and TRBJ2-5; D is tentatively TRBD1 or TRBD2 (5 bases each). The CDR3 is 13 residues long. Trimming removed 5 bases from V and 2 bases from J, with 12 bases in between. Germline V lookup: CDR1 SQVTM, CDR2 ANQGSEA. CDR3 nucleotides: TGCAGCGTTTGCCGGGGACGACAAGAGACCCAGTACTTC. It codes for CSVCRGRQETQYF.

This clone was seen a single time. The chain's CDR3 is CASRDRYNSYNEQFF. The CDR3 DNA reads TGTGCCAGCCGGGACCGATACAACTCCTACAATGAGCAGTTCTTC. J is TRBJ2-1 and V is TRBV6-5, with D tentatively TRBD1 or TRBD2 (5 bases each). V lost 8 bases and J 0 bases, leaving 14 bases between the germline ends. Germline CDR1 is MNHEY and CDR2 is SVGAGI. The CDR3 totals 15 residues.

This clone has only a few counts. The CDR3 region is CASQGLERAEQYF. As DNA, the CDR3 is TGTGCCAGCCAGGGACTTGAACGTGCCGAGCAGTACTTC. The rearrangement joins TRBV7-3 to TRBJ2-7; D may be TRBD2 (6 bases). The germline CDR1 and CDR2 sequences are SGHTA and FQGTGA. V lost 8 bases, J lost 6 bases, and 17 bases lay in between. The CDR3 runs to 13 residues.

This clone came up once. The V call is TRBV5-4, the J call TRBJ2-3; weak D call: TRBD1 (6 bases). The V gene lost 3 bases and the J gene lost 3 bases, with 17 bases spanning the gap. The CDR3 spans 16 residues. From germline, CDR1 is SGHNT and CDR2 YYREEE (reference sequence). As DNA, the CDR3 is TGTGCCAGCAGCTCCCTAGTTGGGGGCGGGACAGATACGCAGTATTTT. This translates into CASSSLVGGGTDTQYF.

This chain joins TRBV9 and TRBJ2-1; weak D call: TRBD2 (5 bases). CDR3 size: 17 residues. Germline CDR1 and CDR2: SGDLS and YYNGEE. Trimming shortened V by 0 bases and J by 5 bases, and 18 bases separated the two germline ends. The CDR3 here is CASSVGPGLTTHNEQFF. The CDR3 DNA reads as TGTGCCAGCAGCGTAGGTCCAGGACTGACGACTCACAATGAGCAGTTCTTC.

V usage is TRBV11-1 and J usage is TRBJ2-3; the D is unclear. Germline-derived CDR1 and CDR2 are SGHAT and FQDESV (reference sequence). Trimming took 1 base from V and 4 from J, leaving 12 bases between them. This CDR3 spans 15 amino acids. CDR3 in amino acids: CASSLGPLWADTQYF. The CDR3 DNA is TGTGCCAGCAGCTTAGGGCCGCTTTGGGCAGATACGCAGTATTTT.

The genes are TRBV7-2 and TRBJ2-5, with a possible D match to TRBD1 (6 bases). The V gene's germline CDR1 is SGHTA and CDR2 FQGNSA. Trimming took off 0 bases at V and 5 bases at J, with 16 bases between the two ends. The CDR3 totals 16 residues. The DNA of the CDR3 is TGTGCCAGCAGCTTAGCTCCCGTGGGGGCCGGGGAGACCCAGTACTTC. As protein: CASSLAPVGAGETQYF.

J is TRBJ2-5 and V is TRBV15, with 8 bases fitting TRBD2. Germline assignment: CDR1 LNHNV and CDR2 YYDKDF (reference sequence). With V trimmed by 7 bases and J by 1 base, 5 bases remained unmatched. This CDR3 region has 14 residues. The CDR3 DNA reads as TGTGCCACCATCCTCGGGGGGGCCCAAGAGACCCAGTACTTC. It is translated as CATILGGAQETQYF.

The chain links TRBV10-3 to TRBJ2-7, with no clear D. Germline-derived CDR1 and CDR2 are ENHRY and SYGVKD. Trimming pared 2 bases from V and 6 bases from J, leaving 20 bases between. This CDR3 spans 16 amino acids. The CDR3 loop reads CAISETPVSRVVEQYF. CDR3 sequence (DNA): TGTGCCATCAGTGAGACACCTGTTTCTCGTGTCGTCGAGCAGTACTTC.

This clone showed up just a few times. This chain connects TRBV10-1 to TRBJ2-2; D unresolved. CDR1 and CDR2 from the germline V gene are WNHNN and SYGVQD (reference sequence). This CDR3 is 12 amino acids long. Trimming stripped 8 bases from V and 0 bases from J, with 4 bases between. The CDR3: CASATNTGELFF. In DNA form, the CDR3 reads TGCGCCAGCGCTACGAACACCGGGGAGCTGTTTTTT.

The rearrangement joins TRBV25-1 to TRBJ2-7, with D tentatively TRBD2 (6 bases). Trimming cost V 9 bases and J 0 bases, with 12 bases left between them. Germline V lookup: CDR1 MGHDK, CDR2 SYGVNS. CDR3 size: 13 residues. The DNA of the CDR3 is TGTGCCAGTACTCCGGACTACTCCTACGAGCAGTACTTC. This sequence encodes CASTPDYSYEQYF.

The rearrangement uses TRBV11-2 and TRBJ2-1; D is undetermined. Trimming took 5 bases from V and 0 from J, leaving 5 bases between them. This CDR3 is 13 amino acids long. Germline lookup yields CDR1 SGHAT and CDR2 FQNNGV. The CDR3 here is CASSISSYNEQFF. CDR3 coding DNA: TGTGCCAGCAGCATCAGCTCCTACAATGAGCAGTTCTTC.

CDR3: CASTTGTGYYEQYF. The CDR3 DNA reads TGTGCCAGCACTACCGGGACAGGCTACTACGAGCAGTACTTC. This sequence joins TRBV7-9 and TRBJ2-7, with 8 nucleotides matching TRBD1. Germline values: CDR1 SEHNR, CDR2 FQNEAQ (reference sequence). Trimming at V came to 7 bases and at J to 3 bases, leaving 8 bases not matched to a gene. CDR3 length: 14 amino acids.

V and J are TRBV29-1 and TRBJ2-3; D might be TRBD2 (5 bases). The ends were cut back, 7 bases at V and 0 bases at J, with 11 bases in the middle. The CDR3 has 13 residues. Germline CDR1 and CDR2: SQVTM and ANQGSEA. The CDR3 sequence is CSGRRTSTDTQYF. The CDR3, as DNA: TGCAGCGGACGACGGACTAGCACAGATACGCAGTATTTT.

The gene calls are TRBV7-2 and TRBJ2-2, with D perhaps matching TRBD1 or TRBD2 (5 bases each). The CDR3 runs 16 residues. CDR1 SGHTA and CDR2 FQGNSA come from the germline V gene. V shed 0 bases and J shed 7 bases, with 15 bases lying between them. CDR3 sequence: CASSLARQGRNGELFF. In DNA form, the CDR3 reads TGTGCCAGCAGCTTAGCTCGTCAGGGACGGAACGGGGAGCTGTTTTTT.

The J gene is TRBJ2-2, the V gene TRBV15; D possibly uses TRBD1 or TRBD2 (5 bases each). This CDR3 contains 16 residues. V was trimmed by 4 bases and J by 5 bases, leaving 17 bases between them. Germline CDR1 is LNHNV and CDR2 is YYDKDF (reference sequence). The CDR3 coding sequence is TGTGCCACCAGCAAGACCCCGGGACGGGGAACCGGGGAGCTGTTTTTT. Protein product: CATSKTPGRGTGELFF.

This chain uses TRBV5-1 with TRBJ2-1, with D possibly being TRBD2 (6 bases). The CDR3 consists of 14 residues. Trimming left V 1 base short and J 5 bases short, with 10 bases between. Germline V lookup: CDR1 SGHRS, CDR2 YFSETQ. CDR3 residues: CASSLIGGHNEQFF. The CDR3, as DNA: TGCGCCAGCAGCTTGATAGGAGGGCACAATGAGCAGTTCTTC.

The chain links TRBV14 to TRBJ2-7; D gene unclear. This CDR3 comprises 12 residues. Germline assignment: CDR1 SGHDN and CDR2 FVKESK. V lost 4 bases, J lost 7 bases, and 11 bases lay in between. The CDR3 nucleotides are TGTGCCAGCAGCCTTTTAAAAGGAGAGCAGTACTTC. Encoded protein: CASSLLKGEQYF.

The gene calls are TRBV27 and TRBJ1-1; no firm D call. V was clipped by 4 bases and J by 2 bases, with 8 bases between them. The germline CDR1 and CDR2 sequences are MNHEY and SMNVEV (reference sequence). The CDR3 is made up of 13 amino acids. The CDR3 DNA follows: TGTGCCAGCAGTTGGAAAGATAACACTGAAGCTTTCTTT. It translates to CASSWKDNTEAFF.

The chain couples TRBV5-5 to TRBJ2-5; D may correspond to TRBD1 or TRBD2 (6 bases each). Germline V gene sequence: CDR1 SGHKS, CDR2 YYEKEE (reference sequence). Trimming removed 2 bases from V and 1 base from J, with 18 bases in between. This CDR3 is built from 17 residues. CDR3 in DNA: TGTGCCAGCAGCTTTCAACCGGGGGCTAGGGGCCAAGAGACCCAGTACTTC. Protein sequence: CASSFQPGARGQETQYF.

The chain recombines TRBV18 with TRBJ1-1; 7 positions match TRBD1. This CDR3 comprises 15 residues. V gave up 1 base and J gave up 4 bases; unmatched junction bases: 6. Germline V gives CDR1 KGHSH, CDR2 LQKENI. CDR3 in amino acids: CASSPLQGFGTEAFF. CDR3 sequence (DNA): TGTGCCAGCTCACCACTACAGGGGTTTGGCACTGAAGCTTTCTTT. Drawing the rest from reference TRBV18 and TRBJ1-1, the complete variable domain is NAGVMQNPRHLVRRRGQEARLRCSPMKGHSHVYWYRQLPEEGLKFMVYLQKENIIDESGMPKERFSAEFPKEGPSILRIQQVVRGDSAAYFCASSPLQGFGTEAFFGQGTRLTVV.

V gene TRBV30 combines with J gene TRBJ2-6; possible D gene TRBD2, 6 bases. The germline gives CDR1 GTSNPN, CDR2 SVGIG (reference sequence). V lost 7 bases and J lost 4, with 17 bases in between. The CDR3 sequence is 15 residues long. CDR3 in amino acids: CASRRRVLGANVLTF. CDR3 in DNA: TGTGCCTCCCGGAGGAGGGTGCTGGGGGCCAACGTCCTGACTTTC.

The sample holds one count of this clone. The rearrangement uses TRBV28 and TRBJ2-7; D is undetermined. This CDR3 is built from 12 residues. CDR1 and CDR2 (germline): MDHEN, SYDVKM. The V end was cut by 5 bases, the J end by 6 bases, with 11 bases between. This CDR3 reads CASSPLRREQYF. The CDR3 bases are TGTGCCAGCAGTCCTCTCCGTCGCGAGCAGTACTTC. Supplemented by reference TRBV28 and TRBJ2-7, the full variable domain reads DVKVTQSSRYLVKRTGEKVFLECVQDMDHENMFWYRQDPGLGLRLIYFSYDVKMKEKGDIPEGYSVSREKKERFSLILESASTNQTSMYLCASSPLRREQYFGPGTRLTVT.

The V and J genes are TRBV29-1 and TRBJ2-1; 7 nucleotides agree with TRBD2. The junction had 9 bases not matched to a gene; V was cut back by 7 bases and J by 0 bases. CDR1 and CDR2 from the germline V gene are SQVTM and ANQGSEA. The CDR3 contains 15 residues. The CDR3 sequence is CSATGGRYSYNEQFF. In DNA form, the CDR3 reads TGCAGCGCGACCGGGGGGAGGTACTCCTACAATGAGCAGTTCTTC.